This entry concerns a single T cell receptor (beta chain). Its antigen is unknown. CDR1 and CDR2 from the germline V gene are SNHLY and FYNNEI. CDR3 length: 14 amino acids. Trimming took 8 bases from V and 3 from J, leaving 11 bases between them. The CDR3 regions of TCR beta were amplified from RNA transcripts. Primed by the HTBI set, a first-round RT-PCR was run on the TCR CDR3. Each CDR3 protein gets one entry after TCRdb re-called the multiplex PCR reads with MiXCR. The sample lists under 550,000 distinct CDR3 sequences; roughly 21% were seen once. This sample was taken from a study of T cells in Graves' hyperthyroidism and ophthalmopathy. Broader study findings: Ophthalmopathy onset followed model prediction by a median around 6.9 months. A model of 13 V-J features distinguished ophthalmopathy from stable hyperthyroidism.

The PBMCs were taken from 10 ml of fresh peripheral blood. V and J are TRBV2 and TRBJ1-6; D is uncertain. The receptor was derived from a man aged 40-49 years with Graves' ophthalmopathy. Sequences were obtained from blood. CDR3 sequence: CASGIGVYNSPLHF. The CDR3 bases are TGTGCCAGCGGCATTGGGGTCTATAATTCACCCCTCCACTTT.